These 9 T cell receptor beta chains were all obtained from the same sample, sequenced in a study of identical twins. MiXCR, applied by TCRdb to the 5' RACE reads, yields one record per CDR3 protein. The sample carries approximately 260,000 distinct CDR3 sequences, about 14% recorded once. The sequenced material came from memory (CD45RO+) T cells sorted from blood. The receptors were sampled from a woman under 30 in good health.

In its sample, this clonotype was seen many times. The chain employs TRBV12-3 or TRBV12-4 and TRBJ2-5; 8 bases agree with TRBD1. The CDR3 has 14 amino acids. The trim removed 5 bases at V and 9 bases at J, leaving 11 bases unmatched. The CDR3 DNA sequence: TGTGCCAGCAGTAGCCAGGGGGCCTTTGGGGCCCAGTACTTC. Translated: CASSSQGAFGAQYF.

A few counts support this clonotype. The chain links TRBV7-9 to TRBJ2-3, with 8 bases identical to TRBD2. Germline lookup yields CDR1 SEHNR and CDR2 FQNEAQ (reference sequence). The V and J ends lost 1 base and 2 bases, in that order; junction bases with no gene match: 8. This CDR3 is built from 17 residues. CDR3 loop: CASSLVRSGGHTDTQYF. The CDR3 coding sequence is TGTGCCAGCAGCTTAGTGCGAAGCGGGGGCCACACAGATACGCAGTATTTT. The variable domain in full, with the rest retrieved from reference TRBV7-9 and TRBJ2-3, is DTGVSQNPRHKITKRGQNVTFRCDPISEHNRLYWYRQTLGQGPEFLTYFQNEAQLEKSRLLSDRFSAERPKGSFSTLEIQRTEQGDSAMYLCASSLVRSGGHTDTQYFGPGTRLTVL.

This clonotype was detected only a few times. This chain's CDR3 is CASSGGGTYNSPLHF. CDR3 sequence (DNA): TGTGCCAGCAGCGGAGGGGGCACCTATAATTCACCCCTCCACTTT. The chain uses TRBV9 and TRBJ1-6; 7 positions agree with TRBD1. V was clipped by 3 bases and J by 2 bases; unmatched bases: 2. The V gene's germline CDR1 is SGDLS and CDR2 YYNGEE. This CDR3 contains 15 residues.

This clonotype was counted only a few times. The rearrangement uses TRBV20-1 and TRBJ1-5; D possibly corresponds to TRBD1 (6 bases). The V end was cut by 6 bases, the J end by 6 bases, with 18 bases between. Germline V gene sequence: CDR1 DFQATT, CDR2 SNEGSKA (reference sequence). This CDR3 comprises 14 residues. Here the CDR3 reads CSAENRAAGQPQHF. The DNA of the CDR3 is TGCAGTGCAGAAAACAGGGCCGCAGGTCAGCCCCAGCATTTT.

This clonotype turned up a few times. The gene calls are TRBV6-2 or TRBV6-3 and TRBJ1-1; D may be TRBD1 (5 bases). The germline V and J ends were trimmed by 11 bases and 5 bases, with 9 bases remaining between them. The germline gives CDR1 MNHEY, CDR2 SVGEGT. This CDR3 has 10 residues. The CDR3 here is CAAGGTEAFF. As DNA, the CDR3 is TGTGCCGCGGGGGGGACTGAAGCTTTCTTT.

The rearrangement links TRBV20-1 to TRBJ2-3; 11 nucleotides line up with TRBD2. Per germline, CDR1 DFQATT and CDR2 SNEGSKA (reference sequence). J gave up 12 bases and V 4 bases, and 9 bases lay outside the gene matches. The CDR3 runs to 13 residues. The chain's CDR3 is CSATAVTSGSQYF. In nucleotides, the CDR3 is TGCAGTGCTACCGCAGTTACTAGCGGGAGTCAGTATTTT.

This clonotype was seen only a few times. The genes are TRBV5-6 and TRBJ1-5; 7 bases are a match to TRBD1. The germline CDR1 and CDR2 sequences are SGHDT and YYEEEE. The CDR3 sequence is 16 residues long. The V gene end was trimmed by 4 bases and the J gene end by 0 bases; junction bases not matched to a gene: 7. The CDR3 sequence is CASSDNRGYSNQPQHF. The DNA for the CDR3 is TGTGCCAGCAGCGACAACAGGGGTTATAGCAATCAGCCCCAGCATTTT.

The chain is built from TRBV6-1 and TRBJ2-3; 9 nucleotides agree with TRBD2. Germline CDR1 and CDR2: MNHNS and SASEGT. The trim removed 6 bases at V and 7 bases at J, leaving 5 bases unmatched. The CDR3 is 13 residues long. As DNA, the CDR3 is TGTGCCAGCAGACCGGGACTAGCATATACGCAGTATTTT. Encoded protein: CASRPGLAYTQYF.

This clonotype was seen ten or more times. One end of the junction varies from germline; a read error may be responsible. CDR3 loop: CASSLEGYEQYF. CDR3 bases: TGTGCCAGCAGCTTAGAGGGTTACGAGCAGTACTTC. The chain combines TRBV5-1 with TRBJ2-7; the D gene is possibly TRBD2 (5 bases). The CDR3 runs 12 residues. CDR1 SGHRS and CDR2 YFSETQ come from the germline V gene.